The 32 T cell receptor beta chains presented below share a single source sample, sequenced in a study of blood T cell repertoires in COVID-19. Profiling relied on immunoSEQ multiplex PCR, and the TCRdb table lists in-frame clones only, not all of them. Of 120,000 or so clones in the sample, 65% to 90% are singletons; the top ten hold 5% to 8%. The sequencing sample was made of peripheral blood. The receptors derive from a man at least 80 years old with active or convalescent COVID-19.

V gene TRBV4-1 combines with J gene TRBJ1-6; 8 bases line up with TRBD1. Germline V gene lookup returns CDR1 MGHRA and CDR2 YSYEKL. Losses at the gene ends were 4 bases for V and 6 bases for J; bases not matched to a gene: 5. This CDR3 has 15 residues. The CDR3 protein is CASSPKDRANSPLHF. In nucleotides, the CDR3 is TGCGCCAGCAGCCCGAAGGACAGGGCTAATTCACCCCTCCACTTT.

This clone was counted between two and nine times. This sequence joins TRBV7-3 and TRBJ2-7, with D possibly matching TRBD2 (6 bases). CDR1 SGHTA and CDR2 FQGTGA come from the germline V gene. Trimming left V 4 bases short and J 2 bases short, with 12 bases between. This CDR3 contains 14 residues. This chain's CDR3 is CASSSYLAPYEQYF. The CDR3 DNA reads TGTGCCAGCAGCTCGTATCTAGCGCCCTACGAGCAGTACTTC.

This rearrangement joins TRBV25-1 to TRBJ2-1; D is unresolved. With 2 bases removed from V and 6 bases from J, the gap between germline ends came to 11 bases. Germline V gene sequence: CDR1 MGHDK, CDR2 SYGVNS. The CDR3 loop spans 14 amino acids. As DNA, the CDR3 is TGTGCCAGCAGTGAAACAGCTTCAGGCAATGAGCAGTTCTTC. It is translated as CASSETASGNEQFF.

The J gene is TRBJ1-1, the V gene TRBV4-1; D might be TRBD1 (6 bases). Looked up from germline, CDR1 is MGHRA and CDR2 is YSYEKL. This CDR3 comprises 14 residues. Trimming pared 5 bases from V and 1 base from J, leaving 11 bases between. CDR3 amino acids: CASSLQGKNTEAFF. The CDR3 DNA is TGCGCCAGCAGCTTACAGGGTAAGAACACTGAAGCTTTCTTT.

This chain connects TRBV28 to TRBJ2-1; 8 bases are shared with TRBD2. This CDR3 is 15 amino acids long. J gave up 5 bases and V 1 base, and 4 bases lay outside the gene matches. Germline V gene data show CDR1 as MDHEN and CDR2 as SYDVKM. The CDR3 DNA reads TGTGCCAGCAGTTTATTTAGCGGGGCTAACAATGAGCAGTTCTTC. Its translation: CASSLFSGANNEQFF.

This clone was counted only a few times. J is TRBJ1-4 and V is TRBV27; D is possibly TRBD1 (5 bases). Germline lookup yields CDR1 MNHEY and CDR2 SMNVEV (reference sequence). V was clipped by 7 bases and J by 8 bases, with 17 bases between them. CDR3 length: 14 amino acids. In nucleotides, the CDR3 is TGTGCCAGCACCTCCCTCTCCGCAGGGGAAAAACTGTTTTTT. Protein sequence: CASTSLSAGEKLFF.

The chain uses TRBV25-1 and TRBJ1-2; the D is unclear. From germline, CDR1 is MGHDK and CDR2 SYGVNS. Deletions cut 5 bases from V and 8 bases from J, with 24 bases between. The length of the CDR3 is 16 residues. The CDR3 loop is CASSSASPLFGGGYTF. CDR3 nucleotide sequence: TGTGCCAGCAGTTCGGCCAGTCCACTCTTCGGCGGAGGCTACACCTTC.

The rearrangement joins TRBV29-1 to TRBJ1-1, with D possibly TRBD1 on 5 matching bases. V shed 7 bases and J shed 6 bases, with 12 bases lying between them. Germline-derived CDR1 and CDR2 are SQVTM and ANQGSEA. The CDR3 length is 11 residues. The CDR3 DNA is TGCAGCGGGCAGGGTTGGGCTGAAGCTTTCTTT. Its translation: CSGQGWAEAFF.

The chain links TRBV6-5 to TRBJ2-3, with 8 bases fitting TRBD2. CDR3 size: 16 residues. V was pared by 0 bases and J by 1 base, with 3 bases of the junction left unmatched. The germline V gene has CDR1 MNHEY and CDR2 SVGAGI. The CDR3 spells CASSYSRRGGTDTQYF. CDR3 in DNA: TGTGCCAGCAGTTACTCGAGGCGGGGGGGCACAGATACGCAGTATTTT.

The chain carries TRBV6-4 and TRBJ2-2; D might be TRBD2 (5 bases). Trimming removed 7 bases at V and 6 bases at J, with 15 bases between. Germline-derived CDR1 and CDR2 are MRHNA and SNTAGT. The CDR3 spans 14 residues. The CDR3 DNA is TGTGCCAGCAAGGAGGTTACCGGCGCCGGGGAGCTGTTTTTT. It specifies CASKEVTGAGELFF.

The sample holds many counts of this clone. The rearrangement uses TRBV13 and TRBJ2-1, with D tentatively TRBD1 (5 bases). The CDR3 is made up of 14 amino acids. V was cut by 4 bases and J by 3 bases, with 10 bases left in between. CDR1 is PRHDT, CDR2 FYEKMQ, per germline (reference sequence). The CDR3 region is CASSSTDNYNEQFF. Here the CDR3 DNA reads TGTGCCAGCAGCTCAACGGACAACTACAATGAGCAGTTCTTC.

The table lists this clone with a count of one. The chain links TRBV18 to TRBJ2-4; no firm D call. Germline CDR1 KGHSH, CDR2 LQKENI. This CDR3 has 14 residues. Trimming cost V 1 base and J 1 base, with 5 bases left between them. The CDR3 DNA follows: TGTGCCAGCTCACCACGAGTGGCCAAAAACATTCAGTACTTC. Residues: CASSPRVAKNIQYF.

Here the CDR3 reads CASSYSITSGTYEQYF. The CDR3 nucleotides are TGTGCCAGCAGTTACTCGATAACTAGCGGCACATACGAGCAGTACTTC. This chain links TRBV6-5 with TRBJ2-7, with 8 nucleotides matching TRBD2. The J segment lost 4 bases and the V segment lost 0 bases, leaving 8 bases of the junction unmatched. This CDR3 has 16 amino acids. CDR1 and CDR2 from the germline V gene are MNHEY and SVGAGI.

The J gene is TRBJ1-3, the V gene TRBV7-2, with a possible D match to TRBD1 (6 bases). Trimming left V 4 bases short and J 0 bases short, with 13 bases between. The CDR3 runs to 16 residues. Germline assignment: CDR1 SGHTA and CDR2 FQGNSA. CDR3 loop: CASSSGQPFSGNTIYF. Here the CDR3 DNA reads TGTGCCAGCAGCTCTGGACAGCCTTTCTCTGGAAACACCATATATTTT.

V and J are TRBV6-5 and TRBJ2-7; a possible D gene is TRBD1 (6 bases). Germline V lookup: CDR1 MNHEY, CDR2 SVGAGI. The V gene lost 2 bases and the J gene lost 9 bases, with 17 bases spanning the gap. The CDR3 runs to 14 residues. The CDR3 nucleotides read TGTGCCAGCAGTTACGTCGGTGGGGGCGCTGGGCAGTACTTC. It codes for CASSYVGGGAGQYF.

The chain is built from TRBV7-8 and TRBJ2-7; perhaps TRBD2 as D (6 bases). The germline gives CDR1 SGHVS, CDR2 FQNEAQ. This CDR3 has 14 amino acids. The V gene lost 0 bases and the J gene lost 5 bases, with 11 bases spanning the gap. This CDR3 reads CASSLAGGADEQYF. CDR3 nucleotides: TGTGCCAGCAGCTTAGCTGGCGGGGCGGACGAGCAGTACTTC.

The V gene is TRBV7-8, the J gene TRBJ1-5, with a weak D call TRBD1 (6 bases). Germline CDR1 is SGHVS and CDR2 is FQNEAQ. This CDR3 has 13 residues. With 4 bases removed from V and 5 bases from J, the gap between germline ends came to 9 bases. In DNA, the CDR3 is TGTGCCAGCAGCTCAAACAGGGATCAGCCCCAGCATTTT. Its translation: CASSSNRDQPQHF.

This clone was found a few times. The chain carries TRBV28 and TRBJ2-1; 11 nucleotides line up with TRBD1. Germline-derived CDR1 and CDR2 are MDHEN and SYDVKM. The ends lost 2 bases at V and 2 bases at J; junction bases unmatched: 2. The length of the CDR3 is 16 residues. The CDR3 nucleotides are TGTGCCAGCAGTTTAAGGACAGGGGGCACCTACAATGAGCAGTTCTTC. Translating it yields CASSLRTGGTYNEQFF. Based on the CDR3 plus reference TRBV28 and TRBJ2-1, the full variable domain is DVKVTQSSRYLVKRTGEKVFLECVQDMDHENMFWYRQDPGLGLRLIYFSYDVKMKEKGDIPEGYSVSREKKERFSLILESASTNQTSMYLCASSLRTGGTYNEQFFGPGTRLTVL.

The chain has TRBV28 and TRBJ2-2; 9 nucleotides agree with TRBD1. From germline, CDR1 is MDHEN and CDR2 SYDVKM. J lost 6 bases, V lost 6 bases, and 2 bases had no gene match. The CDR3 loop spans 13 amino acids. This chain's CDR3 is CASRQGASGELFF. CDR3 coding DNA: TGTGCCAGCAGACAGGGGGCGTCCGGGGAGCTGTTTTTT. The full variable domain, in which reference TRBV28 and TRBJ2-2 provide the parts outside the CDR3, is DVKVTQSSRYLVKRTGEKVFLECVQDMDHENMFWYRQDPGLGLRLIYFSYDVKMKEKGDIPEGYSVSREKKERFSLILESASTNQTSMYLCASRQGASGELFFGEGSRLTVL.

A few counts support this clone. The chain carries TRBV7-4 and TRBJ1-3; 12 nucleotides match TRBD1. This CDR3 spans 16 amino acids. Germline CDR1 is SGHVT and CDR2 is SQSDAQ. V trimming: 3 bases; J trimming: 10 bases; junction bases outside the gene matches: 10. CDR3 residues: CASSFRPGQGAGTIYF. Written as DNA, the CDR3 is TGTGCCAGCAGCTTCCGACCGGGACAGGGGGCAGGGACCATATATTTT.

The CDR3 bases are TGCGCCAGCAGCTTCAGGGGGGAAAAACTGTTTTTT. It specifies CASSFRGEKLFF. The chain combines TRBV5-1 with TRBJ1-4; the match to TRBD1 covers 7 bases. The CDR3 extends over 12 amino acids. Germline values: CDR1 SGHRS, CDR2 YFSETQ. The V segment lost 2 bases and the J segment 8 bases; nucleotides outside the gene matches: 0.

The rearrangement links TRBV5-8 to TRBJ2-2; 7 bases agree with TRBD2. Germline trimming cut 1 base from V and 6 bases from J; bases unmatched to any gene: 15. The CDR3 is made up of 18 amino acids. Germline assignment: CDR1 SGHTS and CDR2 YDEGEE. The CDR3 nucleotides read TGTGCCAGCAGCTTGCTGATAGCGGGCCTTCAGAGGGCCGGGGAGCTGTTTTTT. Its protein is CASSLLIAGLQRAGELFF.

This clone has a single count. The chain couples TRBV9 to TRBJ2-3; D may be TRBD2 (7 bases). V lost 0 bases to trimming and J lost 5 bases, with 19 bases between them. Germline CDR1 reads SGDLS; CDR2 reads YYNGEE. The CDR3 is 17 residues long. CDR3 coding DNA: TGTGCCAGCAGCGTAGATCCTGGCCGGGGGGCGGGAGATACGCAGTATTTT. This gives the protein CASSVDPGRGAGDTQYF.

This clone was counted once. The chain joins TRBV11-2 to TRBJ1-3, with a tentative D call TRBD1 (6 bases). The CDR3 is 18 amino acids. From germline, CDR1 is SGHAT and CDR2 FQNNGV. V was shortened by 2 bases and J by 0 bases, with 17 bases between the two germline ends. The CDR3 loop reads CASSLTTSGTLSGNTIYF. The CDR3 bases are TGTGCCAGCAGCTTAACAACCTCCGGGACACTCTCTGGAAACACCATATATTTT. Full variable domain (outside the CDR3, taken from reference TRBV11-2 and TRBJ1-3): EAGVAQSPRYKIIEKRQSVAFWCNPISGHATLYWYQQILGQGPKLLIQFQNNGVVDDSQLPKDRFSAERLKGVDSTLKIQPAKLEDSAVYLCASSLTTSGTLSGNTIYFGEGSWLTVV.

The J gene is TRBJ1-5, the V gene TRBV29-1, with D unresolved. CDR3 length: 13 residues. V was cut by 5 bases and J by 2 bases, with 10 bases left in between. CDR1 SQVTM and CDR2 ANQGSEA come from the germline V gene. CDR3 amino acids: CSVPGTGNQPQHF. CDR3 in DNA: TGCAGCGTTCCAGGTACTGGCAATCAGCCCCAGCATTTT.

The chain uses TRBV27 and TRBJ2-1; maybe TRBD2 (5 bases). V was trimmed by 10 bases and J by 3 bases, leaving 13 bases between them. CDR1 MNHEY and CDR2 SMNVEV come from the germline V gene (reference sequence). This CDR3 is built from 13 residues. The DNA of the CDR3 is TGTGCCACCCAGCAGCGGATCTACAATGAGCAGTTCTTC. Its protein is CATQQRIYNEQFF.

The CDR3, as DNA: TGTGCCTGGAGTGCGGACAGGGTAGTCTATGGCTACACCTTC. Encoded protein: CAWSADRVVYGYTF. The chain has TRBV30 and TRBJ1-2, with 8 positions matching TRBD1. This CDR3 has 14 amino acids. Germline CDR1 is GTSNPN and CDR2 is SVGIG (reference sequence). V trimming: 1 base; J trimming: 4 bases; junction bases outside the gene matches: 5.

V is TRBV9 and J is TRBJ2-7, with a tentative D call TRBD1 (5 bases). The CDR3 spans 15 residues. V dropped 0 bases and J dropped 3 bases, with 13 bases sitting between them. Germline V gene lookup returns CDR1 SGDLS and CDR2 YYNGEE. The CDR3, as DNA: TGTGCCAGCAGCGTAGATTCTAGTCAGGGCTACGAGCAGTACTTC. Encoded protein: CASSVDSSQGYEQYF.

The rearrangement joins TRBV10-3 to TRBJ1-1; D may be TRBD1 (6 bases). In germline, CDR1 is ENHRY, CDR2 SYGVKD. The CDR3 runs 14 residues. Deletions cut 3 bases from V and 2 bases from J, with 10 bases between. The CDR3 loop is CAISDGQYNTEAFF. CDR3 nucleotide sequence: TGTGCCATCAGTGATGGACAGTACAACACTGAAGCTTTCTTT.

This chain joins TRBV24-1 and TRBJ2-7; D unresolved. The germline V gene has CDR1 KGHDR and CDR2 SFDVKD. Trimming cost V 6 bases and J 0 bases, with 8 bases left between them. CDR3 length equals 13 residues. CDR3: CATSLDSSYEQYF. The CDR3 bases are TGTGCCACCAGTCTAGACTCCTCCTACGAGCAGTACTTC.

The CDR3 DNA is TGTGCCAGCAGTTCTTGGACAGTTAACTATGGCTACACCTTC. Its protein is CASSSWTVNYGYTF. The chain couples TRBV28 to TRBJ1-2, with TRBD1 as a possible D gene (6 bases). Germline CDR1 reads MDHEN; CDR2 reads SYDVKM. This CDR3 region has 14 residues. V dropped 4 bases and J dropped 1 base, with 10 bases sitting between them.

This sequence joins TRBV28 and TRBJ2-2; maybe TRBD2 (7 bases). The CDR3 consists of 14 residues. The germline gives CDR1 MDHEN, CDR2 SYDVKM. Trimming stripped 6 bases from V and 0 bases from J, with 8 bases between. CDR3 residues: CASRGGANTGELFF. Here the CDR3 DNA reads TGTGCCAGCAGAGGGGGGGCGAACACCGGGGAGCTGTTTTTT.